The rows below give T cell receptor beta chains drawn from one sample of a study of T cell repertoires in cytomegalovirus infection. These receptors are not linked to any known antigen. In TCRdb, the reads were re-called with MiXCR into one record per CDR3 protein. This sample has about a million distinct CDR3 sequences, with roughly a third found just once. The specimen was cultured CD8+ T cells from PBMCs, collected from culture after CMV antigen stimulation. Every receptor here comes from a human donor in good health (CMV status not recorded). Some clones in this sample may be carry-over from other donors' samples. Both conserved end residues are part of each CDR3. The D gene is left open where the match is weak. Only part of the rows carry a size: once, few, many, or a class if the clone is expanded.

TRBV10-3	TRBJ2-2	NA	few	TGTGCCATCAGTGGGCCAAAGGTAGCGGCGAACACCGGGGAGCTGTTTTTT	CAISGPKVAANTGELFF
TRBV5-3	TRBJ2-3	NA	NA	TGTGCCAGCAGCTTGGTTGGGTTTCAGACAGATACGCAGTATTTT	CASSLVGFQTDTQYF
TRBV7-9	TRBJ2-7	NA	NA	TGTGCCAGCAGCTTAGAGGGTCGGACCCTATACGAGCAGTACTTC	CASSLEGRTLYEQYF
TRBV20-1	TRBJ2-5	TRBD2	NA	TGCAGTGTACATAGCGGGGGGAGCCAAGAGACCCAGTACTTC	CSVHSGGSQETQYF
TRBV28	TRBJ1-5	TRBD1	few	TGTGCCAGCAGTGAGACAGGGGATTATCAGCCCCAGCATTTT	CASSETGDYQPQHF
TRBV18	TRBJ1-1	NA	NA	TGTGCCAGCTCACCAGGGAGGGTAGCGAACACTGAAGCTTTCTTT	CASSPGRVANTEAFF
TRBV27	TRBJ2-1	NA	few	TGTGCCAGCGCAGGACAGAGCTACAATGAGCAGTTCTTC	CASAGQSYNEQFF
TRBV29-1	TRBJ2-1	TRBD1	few	TGCAGCGCCCGGACAGGGGATTACAATGAGCAGTTCTTC	CSARTGDYNEQFF
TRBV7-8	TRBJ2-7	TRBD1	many	TGTGCCAGCAGCAAGGGGACAGGCACCTACGAGCAGTACTTC	CASSKGTGTYEQYF
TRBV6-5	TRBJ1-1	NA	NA	TGTGCCAGCAGTTACCAGCCCCGGCTTGAAGCTTTCTTT	CASSYQPRLEAFF
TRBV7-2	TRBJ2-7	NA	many	TGTGCCAGCAGCTTAGGAACGGGGCCGGTGGAGCAGTACTTC	CASSLGTGPVEQYF
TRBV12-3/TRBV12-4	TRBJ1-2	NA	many	TGTGCCAGCAGTTTGGGTGCGGGGTCTTATGGCTACACCTTC	CASSLGAGSYGYTF
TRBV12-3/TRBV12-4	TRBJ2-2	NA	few	TGTGCCAGCAGTCCCCAGAGCACCGGGGAGCTGTTTTTT	CASSPQSTGELFF
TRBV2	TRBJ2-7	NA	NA	TGTGCCAGCAGTGATGTGGTGGGCTACAACTACGAGCAGTACTTC	CASSDVVGYNYEQYF
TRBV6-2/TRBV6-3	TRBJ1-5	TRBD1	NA	TGTGCCAGCAGTTACCGGGGACAGGGTGTCAATCAGCCCCAGCATTTT	CASSYRGQGVNQPQHF
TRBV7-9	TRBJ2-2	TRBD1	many	TGTGCCAGCAGCCCTAACCTGGGACAGGGACCCGGGGAGCTGTTTTTT	CASSPNLGQGPGELFF
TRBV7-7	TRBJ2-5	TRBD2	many	TGTGCTAGCAGCCCTTTGGGCGGGGGGGCTGAGACCCAGTACTTC	CASSPLGGGAETQYF
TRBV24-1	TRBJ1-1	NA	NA	TGTGCCACCAGTGAACAGGAGAACACTGAAGCTTTCTTT	CATSEQENTEAFF
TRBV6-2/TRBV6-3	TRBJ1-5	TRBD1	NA	TGTGCCAGCACGACAGGGAGCCAGCCCCAGCATTTT	CASTTGSQPQHF
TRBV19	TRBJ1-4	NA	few	TGTGCCAGTAGTATTTCGGATGAAAAACTGTTTTTT	CASSISDEKLFF
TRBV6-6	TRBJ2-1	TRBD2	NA	TGTGCCAGCAGTTATCGAGAACGACAGCGGGGGGCGTACAATGAGCAGTTCTTC	CASSYRERQRGAYNEQFF
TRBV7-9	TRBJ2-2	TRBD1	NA	TGTGCCAGCAGCTTAGGAGACAGGGGGAAAGCCGGGGAGCTGTTTTTT	CASSLGDRGKAGELFF
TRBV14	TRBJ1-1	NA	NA	TGTGCCAGCAGCTCGACAGGACGGAACACTGAAGCTTTCTTT	CASSSTGRNTEAFF
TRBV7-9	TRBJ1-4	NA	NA	TGTGCCAGCAGCCCCCCCGGACAGAGACTTAATGAAAAACTGTTTTTT	CASSPPGQRLNEKLFF
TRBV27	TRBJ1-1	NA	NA	TGTGCCAGCAGTCCCCAAAGGGTCGTCCCTGAAGCTTTCTTT	CASSPQRVVPEAFF
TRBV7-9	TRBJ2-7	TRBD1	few	TGTGCCAGCAGCTTTTCGACAGGGGTCCACGAGCAGTACTTC	CASSFSTGVHEQYF
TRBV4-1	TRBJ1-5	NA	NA	TGCGCCAGCAGCCAAGAACGGGGTAGCAATCAGCCCCAGCATTTT	CASSQERGSNQPQHF
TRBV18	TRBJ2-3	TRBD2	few	TGTGCCAGCTCACTGAAGCGGGGGGCGTACACAGATACGCAGTATTTT	CASSLKRGAYTDTQYF
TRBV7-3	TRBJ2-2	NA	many	TGTGCCAGCAGCCCCGGTGGCTCCGGGGAGCTGTTTTTT	CASSPGGSGELFF
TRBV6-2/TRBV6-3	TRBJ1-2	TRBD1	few	TGTGCCATCTCACCGCGTCGACAGGGTGCCCCCTATGGCTACACCTTC	CAISPRRQGAPYGYTF
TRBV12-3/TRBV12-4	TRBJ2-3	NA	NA	TGTGCCAGCAGTTCGGCGCTCCCGGATACGCAGTATTTT	CASSSALPDTQYF
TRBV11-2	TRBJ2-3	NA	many	TGTGCCAGCAGCTTAGTATGGGAGAGAGATACGCAGTATTTT	CASSLVWERDTQYF
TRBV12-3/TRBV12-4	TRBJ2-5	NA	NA	TGTGCCAGCCCGTACCTGTGGGAAGAGACCCAGTACTTC	CASPYLWEETQYF
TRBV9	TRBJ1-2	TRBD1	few	TGTGCCAGCAGCCGCCGGGACAGGGGAGACCCCCTCTATGGCTACACCTTC	CASSRRDRGDPLYGYTF
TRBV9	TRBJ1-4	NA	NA	TGTGCCAGCAGCGTAGAGAGGGAGCGGCTACCTAATGAAAAACTGTTTTTT	CASSVERERLPNEKLFF
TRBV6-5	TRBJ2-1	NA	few	TGTGCCAGCAGTTACTCGGTCAGGGGCTCCTACAATGAGCAGTTCTTC	CASSYSVRGSYNEQFF
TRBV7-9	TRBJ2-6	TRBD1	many	TGTGCCAGCAGCTTAGGAGCCGGGACAGGGGTCTCTGGGGCCAACGTCCTGACTTTC	CASSLGAGTGVSGANVLTF
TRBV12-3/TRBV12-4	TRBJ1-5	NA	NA	TGTGCCAGCAGTTTAGGCCCGGGGACCCTTCCCGATGAGCCCCAGCATTTT	CASSLGPGTLPDEPQHF
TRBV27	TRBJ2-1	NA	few	TGTGCCAGCAGTTTAAGGGGGTACTCCTACAATGAGCAGTTCTTC	CASSLRGYSYNEQFF
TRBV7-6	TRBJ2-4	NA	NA	TGTGCCAGCAGCTTAGGTGGCAGACTAGCCAAAAACATTCAGTACTTC	CASSLGGRLAKNIQYF
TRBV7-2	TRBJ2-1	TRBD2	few	TGTGCCAGCAGCTTAGAACGCGGGGGGGCCTCCTACAATGAGCAGTTCTTC	CASSLERGGASYNEQFF
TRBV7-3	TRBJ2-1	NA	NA	TGTGCCAGCAGCCTTTCTAGCGACCCCGTCAATGAGCAGTTCTTC	CASSLSSDPVNEQFF
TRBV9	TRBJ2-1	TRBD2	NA	TGTGCCAGCAGCGTAGAGGGACTAGCGGGGGGGCCGTCCTACAATGAGCAGTTCTTC	CASSVEGLAGGPSYNEQFF
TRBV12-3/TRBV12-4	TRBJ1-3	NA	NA	TGTGCCAGCAGTCCTTGGGGGAGCTCTGGAAACACCATATATTTT	CASSPWGSSGNTIYF
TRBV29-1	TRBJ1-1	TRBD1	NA	TGCAGCGGACAGGGGAACGCGTACACTGAAGCTTTCTTT	CSGQGNAYTEAFF
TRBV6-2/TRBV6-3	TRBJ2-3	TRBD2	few	TGTGCCAGCAGCCATGGACTAGCGGGGGCAGATACGCAGTATTTT	CASSHGLAGADTQYF
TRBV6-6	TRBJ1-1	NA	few	TGTGCCAGCAGTTACTCGAAGCTCAGGGCGTCCCAGAACGGCACTGAAGCTTTCTTT	CASSYSKLRASQNGTEAFF
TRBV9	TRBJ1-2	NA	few	TGTGCCAGCAGCCCTCGGGACATATCTAACTATGGCTACACCTTC	CASSPRDISNYGYTF
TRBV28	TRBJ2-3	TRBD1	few	TGTGCCAGCGGGACAGGGAGCACAGATACGCAGTATTTT	CASGTGSTDTQYF
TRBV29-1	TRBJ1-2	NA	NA	TGCAGCGTTGAAGACTGGGAAGCTAACTATGGCTACACCTTC	CSVEDWEANYGYTF
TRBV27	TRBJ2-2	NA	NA	TGTGCCAGCAGTTATTGGACAGACACCGGGGAGCTGTTTTTT	CASSYWTDTGELFF
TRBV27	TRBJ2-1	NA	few	TGTGCCAGCTCACAGGGAACGACCTACAATGAGCAGTTCTTC	CASSQGTTYNEQFF
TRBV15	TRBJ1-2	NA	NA	TGTGCCACCAGCAGAGATGGGCAAGATGTGGGCTATGGCTACACCTTC	CATSRDGQDVGYGYTF